The 31 T cell receptor beta chains presented below share a single source sample, sequenced in a study of T cell repertoires in cytomegalovirus infection. TCRdb reanalysed the reads using MiXCR and keeps one entry per CDR3 protein. The profile shows about 530,000 distinct CDR3 sequences, less than 30% of them singletons. The sample taken for sequencing was PBMCs. The receptors were sampled from a human donor in good health (CMV status not recorded). Some clones in this sample may be carry-over from other donors' samples.

This clonotype was detected once. This may arise from a read error, as a much more abundant clone is one base away. The CDR3 carries no conserved terminal phenylalanine or tryptophan, so it likely arises from a read error. The chain carries TRBV7-2 and TRBJ2-1, with D perhaps TRBD1 or TRBD2 (6 bases each). The CDR3 has 15 residues. Trimming took 6 bases from V and 2 from J, leaving 14 bases between them. CDR1 SGHTA and CDR2 FQGNSA come from the germline V gene. The CDR3 is CASRGGGNTYNEQFS. The CDR3 bases are TGTGCCAGCAGGGGGGGCGGGAATACCTACAATGAGCAGTTCTCC.

The V call is TRBV3-1, the J call TRBJ2-1, with TRBD2 matching 10 bases. V shed 0 bases and J 9 bases; nucleotides not matched to a gene: 8. The CDR3 has 16 amino acids. The V gene's germline CDR1 is LGHDT and CDR2 YNNKEL (reference sequence). CDR3 protein: CASSQERSGRAGEQFF. The CDR3, as DNA: TGTGCCAGCAGCCAAGAAAGAAGCGGGAGGGCAGGTGAGCAGTTCTTC.

The chain uses TRBV5-1 and TRBJ1-4; perhaps TRBD1 as D (6 bases). Germline values: CDR1 SGHRS, CDR2 YFSETQ. The ends were cut back, 5 bases at V and 4 bases at J, with 15 bases in the middle. The length of the CDR3 is 15 residues. CDR3 residues: CASRRTGWINEKLFF. DNA of the CDR3: TGCGCCAGCAGACGTACAGGGTGGATTAATGAAAAACTGTTTTTT.

V usage is TRBV7-2 and J usage is TRBJ2-5, with 8 bases identical to TRBD1. The CDR3 is 15 amino acids. Germline trimming cut 5 bases from V and 5 bases from J; bases unmatched to any gene: 10. Germline values: CDR1 SGHTA, CDR2 FQGNSA. The CDR3 protein is CASSPQGQGAETQYF. The DNA for the CDR3 is TGTGCCAGCAGCCCCCAGGGGCAGGGGGCTGAGACCCAGTACTTC.

This clonotype was recorded at least ten times. The genes are TRBV7-2 and TRBJ1-3; weak D call: TRBD1 (5 bases). CDR3 size: 14 residues. V lost 2 bases and J lost 0, with 5 bases in between. Germline V lookup: CDR1 SGHTA, CDR2 FQGNSA. This CDR3 is CASSLQGSGNTIYF. The CDR3 DNA reads TGTGCCAGCAGCTTACAGGGCTCTGGAAACACCATATATTTT.

CDR3 nucleotide sequence: TGTGCCAGCAGCCACCCGGACAGGCGAAACACCGGGGAGCTGTTTTTT. Its protein is CASSHPDRRNTGELFF. This sequence joins TRBV7-9 and TRBJ2-2, with 7 bases matching TRBD1. Trimming removed 5 bases from V and 2 bases from J; junction bases left unmatched: 8. The CDR3 runs to 16 residues. Per the germline V gene, CDR1 is SEHNR and CDR2 is FQNEAQ (reference sequence).

The rearrangement links TRBV7-2 to TRBJ2-3, with D hard to call. This CDR3 has 14 residues. V was pared by 3 bases and J by 4 bases, with 11 bases between. CDR1 and CDR2 from the germline V gene are SGHTA and FQGNSA. The CDR3 spells CASSFNPPPDTQYF. CDR3 nucleotide sequence: TGTGCCAGCAGCTTTAATCCCCCCCCAGATACGCAGTATTTT.

This chain uses TRBV10-3 with TRBJ2-3; TRBD2 matches at 12 bases. The germline V gene encodes CDR1 ENHRY and CDR2 SYGVKD. J gave up 0 bases and V 6 bases, and 19 bases lay outside the gene matches. The CDR3 spans 21 residues. CDR3 protein: CAISRIFSETSGSYSTDTQYF. The DNA for the CDR3 is TGTGCCATCAGCCGGATCTTTTCCGAGACTAGCGGGAGTTATAGCACAGATACGCAGTATTTT.

This clonotype has a handful of counts. This sequence joins TRBV7-9 and TRBJ1-6; D is ambiguous. The CDR3 is 14 residues long. Germline CDR1 reads SEHNR; CDR2 reads FQNEAQ (reference sequence). V shed 3 bases and J shed 7 bases, with 10 bases lying between them. The CDR3 region has the DNA TGTGCCAGCAGCTTCTCGTCTTTCAATTCACCCCTCCACTTT. It codes for CASSFSSFNSPLHF. The full variable domain, with the rest looked up from reference TRBV7-9 and TRBJ1-6, is DTGVSQNPRHKITKRGQNVTFRCDPISEHNRLYWYRQTLGQGPEFLTYFQNEAQLEKSRLLSDRFSAERPKGSFSTLEIQRTEQGDSAMYLCASSFSSFNSPLHFGNGTRLTVT.

The rearrangement links TRBV12-3 or TRBV12-4 to TRBJ2-5, with D possibly TRBD2 on 6 matching bases. The CDR3 is made up of 14 amino acids. Trimming took off 6 bases at V and 2 bases at J, with 13 bases between the two ends. For the CDR3, the DNA is TGTGCCAGCAGGGAAAACCGGGGGCAAGAGACCCAGTACTTC. Translated, it gives CASRENRGQETQYF.

V usage is TRBV5-6 and J usage is TRBJ2-1; D perhaps matches TRBD2 (6 bases). The V end lost 0 bases, the J end lost 6 bases, and 19 bases lay between the germline ends. In germline, CDR1 is SGHDT, CDR2 YYEEEE. The CDR3 covers 17 residues. The CDR3 DNA reads as TGTGCCAGCAGCTTGGTGTCTGGGACTTCCTTTGGCAATGAGCAGTTCTTC. Its translation: CASSLVSGTSFGNEQFF.

This chain connects TRBV7-8 to TRBJ1-4; TRBD1 might be the D (5 bases). This CDR3 has 16 residues. Trimming pared 5 bases from V and 4 bases from J, leaving 17 bases between. Per germline, CDR1 SGHVS and CDR2 FQNEAQ. CDR3 coding DNA: TGTGCCAGCAGCCGGCTCCGGGACCCAGTTAATGAAAAACTGTTTTTT. Its protein product is CASSRLRDPVNEKLFF.

The rearrangement joins TRBV10-3 to TRBJ2-2; 7 bases are shared with TRBD2. The CDR3 sequence is 15 residues long. V lost 11 bases and J lost 6; bases outside the gene matches: 15. Looked up from germline, CDR1 is ENHRY and CDR2 is SYGVKD. Written as DNA, the CDR3 is TGTGCCTCAAGAGGCGCGGGAGTCGCCGCCGGGGAGCTGTTTTTT. Translated: CASRGAGVAAGELFF.

V and J are TRBV5-6 and TRBJ1-2; 8 nucleotides agree with TRBD1. After removal of 3 bases from V and 3 bases from J, the junction contained 4 bases not matched to a gene. The CDR3 extends over 14 amino acids. The germline V gene encodes CDR1 SGHDT and CDR2 YYEEEE. CDR3 in amino acids: CASSWMDRDYGYTF. The CDR3 DNA reads as TGTGCCAGCAGCTGGATGGACAGGGACTATGGCTACACCTTC.

The chain carries TRBV7-9 and TRBJ2-1; D ambiguous. V lost 2 bases and J lost 10, with 12 bases in between. The CDR3 totals 13 residues. Germline CDR1 reads SEHNR; CDR2 reads FQNEAQ (reference sequence). CDR3: CASSLSTRVEQFF. In DNA form, the CDR3 reads TGTGCCAGCAGCTTATCAACCCGGGTAGAGCAGTTCTTC.

In its sample, this clonotype was seen once. CDR3 loop: CASGRGASYEPQHF. The DNA of the CDR3 is TGTGCCAGTGGTAGGGGGGCCAGTTATGAGCCCCAGCATTTT. V is TRBV19 and J is TRBJ1-5; the D gene is possibly TRBD1 (6 bases). Trimming left V 8 bases short and J 8 bases short, with 19 bases between. The CDR3 spans 14 residues. The germline gives CDR1 LNHDA, CDR2 SQIVND (reference sequence).

There are a few counts of this clonotype. The chain combines TRBV6-1 with TRBJ1-5; D is unresolved. The V end lost 6 bases, the J end lost 0 bases, and 12 bases lay between the germline ends. This CDR3 comprises 15 residues. The germline V gene encodes CDR1 MNHNS and CDR2 SASEGT. The CDR3 reads CASRPGGYSNQPQHF. The CDR3 region has the DNA TGTGCCAGCAGGCCCGGAGGGTATAGCAATCAGCCCCAGCATTTT.

This clonotype was seen more than once but under ten times. The chain uses TRBV5-4 and TRBJ1-3, with D possibly matching TRBD1 (5 bases). There are 16 residues in the CDR3. Germline assignment: CDR1 SGHNT and CDR2 YYREEE (reference sequence). Trimming stripped 1 base from V and 0 bases from J, with 11 bases between. The CDR3 protein is CASSLPRQNSGNTIYF. The CDR3 bases are TGTGCCAGCAGCTTGCCGAGACAGAACTCTGGAAACACCATATATTTT.

The gene calls are TRBV11-2 and TRBJ2-1, with 9 bases lining up with TRBD1. Germline CDR1 SGHAT, CDR2 FQNNGV. The CDR3 extends over 14 amino acids. V shed 3 bases, J shed 9 bases, and the junction held 6 bases outside the gene matches. In DNA, the CDR3 is TGTGCCAGCAGCTTGGGACAGGGATTGGGTGAGCAGTTCTTC. This translates into CASSLGQGLGEQFF.

V and J are TRBV20-1 and TRBJ2-2; 8 positions agree with TRBD2. This CDR3 contains 14 residues. Looked up from germline, CDR1 is DFQATT and CDR2 is SNEGSKA (reference sequence). Trimming removed 1 base from V and 7 bases from J; junction bases left unmatched: 5. The CDR3 DNA reads as TGCAGTGCTAGAGCCCGGGGGGGGGACGGGGAGCTGTTTTTT. It encodes CSARARGGDGELFF.

A few counts support this clonotype. V usage is TRBV28 and J usage is TRBJ2-5; D remains unclear. Germline CDR1 is MDHEN and CDR2 is SYDVKM. The CDR3 has 13 amino acids. Between the trimmed V and J ends, which lost 3 bases and 4 bases, there was a span of 9 bases. In DNA, the CDR3 is TGTGCCAGCAGTTTCAGCTTAGGAGAGACCCAGTACTTC. Protein sequence: CASSFSLGETQYF.

In this sample, this clonotype turned up a few times. J is TRBJ2-3 and V is TRBV15; TRBD2 matches 8 bases. The CDR3 totals 14 residues. Per germline, CDR1 LNHNV and CDR2 YYDKDF (reference sequence). V lost 6 bases and J lost 5; bases outside the gene matches: 7. The CDR3 bases are TGTGCCACCAGTACCAGCGGGAGTGTAGATACGCAGTATTTT. It specifies CATSTSGSVDTQYF.

The rearrangement joins TRBV5-4 to TRBJ1-2; 9 bases fit TRBD1. Germline V lookup: CDR1 SGHNT, CDR2 YYREEE (reference sequence). Trimming at V came to 6 bases and at J to 6 bases, leaving 21 bases not matched to a gene. This CDR3 comprises 18 residues. The CDR3 sequence: CASTTGQGIPYDVNGYTF. The CDR3 region has the DNA TGTGCCAGCACCACAGGACAGGGGATCCCATATGATGTTAATGGCTACACCTTC.

This clonotype has only a few counts. V gene TRBV12-3 or TRBV12-4 combines with J gene TRBJ1-5, with no clear D. Trimming took 3 bases from V and 5 from J, leaving 11 bases between them. This CDR3 contains 14 residues. The CDR3, as DNA: TGTGCCAGCAGTTTCCGGCAACCCGATCAGCCCCAGCATTTT. Protein product: CASSFRQPDQPQHF.

This clonotype has only a few counts. The chain links TRBV19 to TRBJ1-5; D is undetermined. The CDR3 extends over 15 amino acids. Germline CDR1 reads LNHDA; CDR2 reads SQIVND (reference sequence). The ends were cut back, 4 bases at V and 3 bases at J, with 13 bases in the middle. CDR3 DNA sequence: TGTGCCAGTAGTAAACCCGACGGAAACAATCAGCCCCAGCATTTT. Protein sequence: CASSKPDGNNQPQHF.

The chain recombines TRBV7-2 with TRBJ2-7; D unresolved. Germline CDR1 SGHTA, CDR2 FQGNSA. The CDR3 has 11 amino acids. V was trimmed by 8 bases and J by 4 bases, leaving 9 bases between them. The DNA of the CDR3 is TGTGCCAGCGGATTATCGTACGAGCAGTACTTC. Protein product: CASGLSYEQYF.

The rearrangement links TRBV7-9 to TRBJ1-4, with TRBD1 as a possible D gene (6 bases). The germline CDR1 and CDR2 sequences are SEHNR and FQNEAQ (reference sequence). The CDR3 loop spans 14 amino acids. Trimming cost V 6 bases and J 6 bases, with 14 bases left between them. The CDR3, as DNA: TGTGCCAGCAGGGGAATAGGACAGCATGAAAAACTGTTTTTT. Amino acid sequence: CASRGIGQHEKLFF. The complete variable domain, with remaining parts taken from reference TRBV7-9 and TRBJ1-4, reads DTGVSQNPRHKITKRGQNVTFRCDPISEHNRLYWYRQTLGQGPEFLTYFQNEAQLEKSRLLSDRFSAERPKGSFSTLEIQRTEQGDSAMYLCASRGIGQHEKLFFGSGTQLSVL.

V is TRBV10-3 and J is TRBJ1-1, with a possible D match to TRBD1 (5 bases). Germline CDR1 ENHRY, CDR2 SYGVKD. This CDR3 has 14 amino acids. Trimming removed 3 bases from V and 2 bases from J, with 10 bases in between. CDR3 bases: TGTGCCATCAGTGACGGACAACTAAACACTGAAGCTTTCTTT. Translation gives CAISDGQLNTEAFF.

This clonotype has just a few counts. The chain is built from TRBV6-5 and TRBJ1-2, with TRBD1 identical over 9 bases. Germline V gene lookup returns CDR1 MNHEY and CDR2 SVGAGI. The CDR3 runs 15 residues. V was clipped by 0 bases and J by 4 bases; unmatched bases: 3. The CDR3, as DNA: TGTGCCAGCAGTTACTCGACAGGGGGTGCCTATGGCTACACCTTC. Translated, it gives CASSYSTGGAYGYTF.

This chain links TRBV5-4 with TRBJ2-3; D is uncertain. Trimming left V 0 bases short and J 6 bases short, with 11 bases between. Germline lookup yields CDR1 SGHNT and CDR2 YYREEE (reference sequence). The CDR3 runs to 14 residues. CDR3 bases: TGTGCCAGCAGCTTGGGACTGCCCCCGGATACGCAGTATTTT. As protein: CASSLGLPPDTQYF.

This clonotype was seen ten or more times. CDR3 sequence: CASSMSQDRVHEQYF. DNA for the CDR3: TGTGCCAGTAGTATGTCCCAGGACAGGGTCCACGAGCAGTACTTC. This chain links TRBV19 with TRBJ2-7; 8 bases are a match to TRBD1. The V gene end was trimmed by 3 bases and the J gene end by 5 bases; junction bases not matched to a gene: 9. Germline V gene data show CDR1 as LNHDA and CDR2 as SQIVND (reference sequence). This CDR3 is built from 15 residues.